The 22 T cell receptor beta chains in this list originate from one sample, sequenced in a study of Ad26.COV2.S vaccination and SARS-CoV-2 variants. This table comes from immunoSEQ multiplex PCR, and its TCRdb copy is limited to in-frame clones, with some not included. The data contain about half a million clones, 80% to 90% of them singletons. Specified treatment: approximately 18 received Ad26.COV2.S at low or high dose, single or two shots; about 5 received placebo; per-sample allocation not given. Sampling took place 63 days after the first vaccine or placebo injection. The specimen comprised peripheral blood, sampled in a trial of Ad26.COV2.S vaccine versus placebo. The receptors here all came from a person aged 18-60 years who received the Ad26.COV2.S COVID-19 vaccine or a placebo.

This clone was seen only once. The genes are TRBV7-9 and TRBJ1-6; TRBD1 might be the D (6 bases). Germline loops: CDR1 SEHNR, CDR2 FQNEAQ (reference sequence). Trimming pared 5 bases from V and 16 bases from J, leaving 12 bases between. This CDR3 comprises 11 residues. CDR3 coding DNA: TGTGCCAGCAGCCAGCACAGGGATCTCCACTTT. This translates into CASSQHRDLHF.

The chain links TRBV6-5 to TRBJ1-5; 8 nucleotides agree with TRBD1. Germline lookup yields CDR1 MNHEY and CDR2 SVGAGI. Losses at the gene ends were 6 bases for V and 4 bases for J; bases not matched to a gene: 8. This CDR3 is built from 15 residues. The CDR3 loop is CASRWNRQGNQPQHF. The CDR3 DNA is TGTGCCAGCAGGTGGAATAGACAGGGGAATCAGCCCCAGCATTTT.

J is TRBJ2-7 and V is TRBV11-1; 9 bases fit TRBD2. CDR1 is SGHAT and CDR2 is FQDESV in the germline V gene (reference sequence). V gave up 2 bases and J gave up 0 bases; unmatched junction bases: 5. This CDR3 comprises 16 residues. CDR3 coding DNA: TGTGCCAGCAGCTTACGGCTAGCGGGACCCTCCTACGAGCAGTACTTC. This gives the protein CASSLRLAGPSYEQYF.

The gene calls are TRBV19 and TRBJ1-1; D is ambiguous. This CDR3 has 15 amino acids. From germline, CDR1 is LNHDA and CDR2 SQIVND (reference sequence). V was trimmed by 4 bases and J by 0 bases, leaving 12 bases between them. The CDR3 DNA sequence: TGTGCCAGTAGTAACCTGGGCCTATTGAACACTGAAGCTTTCTTT. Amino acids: CASSNLGLLNTEAFF.

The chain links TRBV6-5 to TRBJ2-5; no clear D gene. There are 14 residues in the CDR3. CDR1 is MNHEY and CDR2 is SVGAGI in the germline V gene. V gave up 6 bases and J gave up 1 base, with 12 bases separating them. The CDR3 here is CASSLRPAQETQYF. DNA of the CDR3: TGTGCCAGCAGCCTTCGCCCAGCCCAAGAGACCCAGTACTTC.

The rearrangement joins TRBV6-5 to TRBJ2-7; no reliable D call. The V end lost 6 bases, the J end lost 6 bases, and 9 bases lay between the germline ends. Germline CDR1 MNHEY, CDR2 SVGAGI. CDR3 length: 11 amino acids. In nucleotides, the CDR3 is TGTGCCAGCAGGTACCTGGGCGAGCAGTACTTC. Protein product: CASRYLGEQYF.

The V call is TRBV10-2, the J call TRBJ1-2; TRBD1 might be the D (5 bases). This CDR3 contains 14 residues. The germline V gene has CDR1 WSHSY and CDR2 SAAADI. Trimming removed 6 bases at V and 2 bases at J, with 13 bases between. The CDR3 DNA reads TGCGCCAGCAGGCCCTGGGGGGAGAACTATGGCTACACCTTC. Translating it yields CASRPWGENYGYTF.

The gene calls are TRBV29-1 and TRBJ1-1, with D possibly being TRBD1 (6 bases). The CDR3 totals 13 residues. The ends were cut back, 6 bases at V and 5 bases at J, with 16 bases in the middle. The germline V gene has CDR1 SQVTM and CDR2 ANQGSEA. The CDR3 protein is CSVGRGLGTEAFF. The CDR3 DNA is TGCAGCGTCGGGCGGGGGCTGGGAACTGAAGCTTTCTTT.

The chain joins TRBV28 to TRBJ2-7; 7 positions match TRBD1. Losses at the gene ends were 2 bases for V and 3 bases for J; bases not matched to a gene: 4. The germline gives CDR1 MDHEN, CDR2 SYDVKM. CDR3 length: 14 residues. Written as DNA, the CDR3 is TGTGCCAGCAGTTTACGACAGGGTAGCTACGAGCAGTACTTC. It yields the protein CASSLRQGSYEQYF.

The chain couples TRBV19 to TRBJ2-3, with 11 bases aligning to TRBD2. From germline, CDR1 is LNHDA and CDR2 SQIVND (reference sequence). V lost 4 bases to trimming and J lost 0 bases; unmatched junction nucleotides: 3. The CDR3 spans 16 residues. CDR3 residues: CASSRLAGTSTDTQYF. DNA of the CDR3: TGTGCCAGTAGTAGACTAGCGGGGACTAGCACAGATACGCAGTATTTT. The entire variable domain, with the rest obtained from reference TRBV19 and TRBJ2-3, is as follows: DGGITQSPKYLFRKEGQNVTLSCEQNLNHDAMYWYRQDPGQGLRLIYYSQIVNDFQKGDIAEGYSVSREKKESFPLTVTSAQKNPTAFYLCASSRLAGTSTDTQYFGPGTRLTVL.

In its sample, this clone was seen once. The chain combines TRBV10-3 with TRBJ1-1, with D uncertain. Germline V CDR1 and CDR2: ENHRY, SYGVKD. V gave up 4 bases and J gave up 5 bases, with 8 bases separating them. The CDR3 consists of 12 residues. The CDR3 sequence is CAISVKGTEAFF. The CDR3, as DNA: TGTGCCATCAGTGTCAAGGGTACTGAAGCTTTCTTT.

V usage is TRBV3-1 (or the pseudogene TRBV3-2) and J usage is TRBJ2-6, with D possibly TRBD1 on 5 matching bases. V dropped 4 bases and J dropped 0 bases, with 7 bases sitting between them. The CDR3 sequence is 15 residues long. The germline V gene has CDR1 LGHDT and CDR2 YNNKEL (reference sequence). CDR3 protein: CASSRGLSGANVLTF. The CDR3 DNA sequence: TGTGCCAGCAGCCGGGGCCTCTCTGGGGCCAACGTCCTGACTTTC.

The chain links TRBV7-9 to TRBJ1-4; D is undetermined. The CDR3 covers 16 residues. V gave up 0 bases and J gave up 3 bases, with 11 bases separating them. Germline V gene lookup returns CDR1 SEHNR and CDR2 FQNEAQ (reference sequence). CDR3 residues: CASSLAVGGPNEKLFF. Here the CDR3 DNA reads TGTGCCAGCAGCTTAGCAGTAGGAGGGCCTAATGAAAAACTGTTTTTT.

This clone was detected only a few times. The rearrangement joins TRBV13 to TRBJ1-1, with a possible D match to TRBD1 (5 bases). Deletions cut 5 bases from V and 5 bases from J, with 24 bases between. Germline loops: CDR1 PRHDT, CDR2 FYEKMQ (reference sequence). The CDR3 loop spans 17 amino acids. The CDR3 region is CASSPRGGSIILTEAFF. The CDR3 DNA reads TGTGCCAGCAGCCCGCGGGGGGGGTCCATAATTTTAACTGAAGCTTTCTTT. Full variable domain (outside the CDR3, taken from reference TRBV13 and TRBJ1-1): AAGVIQSPRHLIKEKRETATLKCYPIPRHDTVYWYQQGPGQDPQFLISFYEKMQSDKGSIPDRFSAQQFSDYHSELNMSSLELGDSALYFCASSPRGGSIILTEAFFGQGTRLTVV.

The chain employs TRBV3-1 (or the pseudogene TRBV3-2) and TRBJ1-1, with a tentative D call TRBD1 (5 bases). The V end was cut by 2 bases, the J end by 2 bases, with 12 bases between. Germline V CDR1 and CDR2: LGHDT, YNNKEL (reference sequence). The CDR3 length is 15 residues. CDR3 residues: CASSQPWGRNTEAFF. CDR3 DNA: TGTGCCAGCAGCCAACCCTGGGGGAGAAACACTGAAGCTTTCTTT.

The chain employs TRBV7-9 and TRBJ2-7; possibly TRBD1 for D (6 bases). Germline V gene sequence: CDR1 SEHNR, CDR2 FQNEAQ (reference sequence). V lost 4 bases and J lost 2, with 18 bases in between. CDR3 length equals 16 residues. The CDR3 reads CASSSRSGTSAYEQYF. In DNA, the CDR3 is TGTGCCAGCAGCTCCAGGTCCGGGACATCAGCCTACGAGCAGTACTTC. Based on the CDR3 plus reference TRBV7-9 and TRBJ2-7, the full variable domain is DTGVSQNPRHKITKRGQNVTFRCDPISEHNRLYWYRQTLGQGPEFLTYFQNEAQLEKSRLLSDRFSAERPKGSFSTLEIQRTEQGDSAMYLCASSSRSGTSAYEQYFGPGTRLTVT.

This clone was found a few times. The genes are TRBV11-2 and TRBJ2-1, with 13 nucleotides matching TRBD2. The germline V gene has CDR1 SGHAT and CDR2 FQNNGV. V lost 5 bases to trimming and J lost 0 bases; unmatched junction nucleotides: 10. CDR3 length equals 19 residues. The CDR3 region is CASSRRGLAGATSYNEQFF. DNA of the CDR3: TGTGCCAGCAGCCGACGCGGACTAGCGGGGGCCACCTCCTACAATGAGCAGTTCTTC. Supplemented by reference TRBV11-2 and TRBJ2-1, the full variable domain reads EAGVAQSPRYKIIEKRQSVAFWCNPISGHATLYWYQQILGQGPKLLIQFQNNGVVDDSQLPKDRFSAERLKGVDSTLKIQPAKLEDSAVYLCASSRRGLAGATSYNEQFFGPGTRLTVL.

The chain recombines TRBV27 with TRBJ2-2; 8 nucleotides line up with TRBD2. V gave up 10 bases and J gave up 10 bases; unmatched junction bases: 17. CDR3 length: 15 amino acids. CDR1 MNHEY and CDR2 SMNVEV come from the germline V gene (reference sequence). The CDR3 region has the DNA TGTGCCACCTACGGGAGGGCCGGTGGGATGGAGGAGCTGTTTTTT. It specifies CATYGRAGGMEELFF.

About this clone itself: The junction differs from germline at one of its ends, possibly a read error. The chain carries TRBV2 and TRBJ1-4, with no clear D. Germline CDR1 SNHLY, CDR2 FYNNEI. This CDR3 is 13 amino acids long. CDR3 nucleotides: TGTGCCAGCAATGAACAGATTAATGAAAAACTGTTTTTT. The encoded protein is CASNEQINEKLFF.

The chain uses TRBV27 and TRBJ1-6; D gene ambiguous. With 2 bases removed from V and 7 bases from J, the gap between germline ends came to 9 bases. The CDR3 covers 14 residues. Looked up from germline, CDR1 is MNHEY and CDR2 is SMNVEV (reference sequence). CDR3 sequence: CASSLIGLNSPLHF. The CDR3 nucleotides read TGTGCCAGCAGTTTAATAGGGTTAAATTCACCCCTCCACTTT.

The chain's CDR3 is CASRGTSGYSSYNEQFF. The CDR3 region has the DNA TGCGCCAGCAGAGGGACTAGCGGATATAGCTCCTACAATGAGCAGTTCTTC. This rearrangement joins TRBV5-1 to TRBJ2-1, with 11 bases identical to TRBD2. V lost 5 bases to trimming and J lost 0 bases; unmatched junction nucleotides: 7. Germline loops: CDR1 SGHRS, CDR2 YFSETQ. The CDR3 extends over 17 amino acids.

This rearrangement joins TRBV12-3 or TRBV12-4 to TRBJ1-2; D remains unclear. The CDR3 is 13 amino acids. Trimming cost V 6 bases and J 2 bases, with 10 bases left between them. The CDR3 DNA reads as TGTGCCAGCAGCCTGGCCCCAAACTATGGCTACACCTTC. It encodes CASSLAPNYGYTF.